This T cell receptor beta chain appears in the sequencing data of a study of shared clonotypes between healthy human individuals. Generated by immunoSEQ multiplex PCR, the TCRdb table keeps only in-frame clones and is missing some. The data hold around 1.6 million clones, with 98% observed a single time. The trim removed 5 bases at V and 0 bases at J, leaving 7 bases unmatched. CDR1 and CDR2 from the germline V gene are SGHVS and FQNEAQ. CDR3 length: 15 amino acids. The rearrangement links TRBV7-8 to TRBJ2-7; 7 bases are shared with TRBD1. This receptor was identified in a man aged 25 to 40 in good health. Sequencing input: naive CD4+ T cells sorted from blood. This sample's subset: CD45RA+ positively selected. CDR3 sequence: CASSLRRDSSYEQYF. CDR3 bases: TGTGCCAGCAGCCTCCGCCGGGACAGCTCCTACGAGCAGTACTTC.